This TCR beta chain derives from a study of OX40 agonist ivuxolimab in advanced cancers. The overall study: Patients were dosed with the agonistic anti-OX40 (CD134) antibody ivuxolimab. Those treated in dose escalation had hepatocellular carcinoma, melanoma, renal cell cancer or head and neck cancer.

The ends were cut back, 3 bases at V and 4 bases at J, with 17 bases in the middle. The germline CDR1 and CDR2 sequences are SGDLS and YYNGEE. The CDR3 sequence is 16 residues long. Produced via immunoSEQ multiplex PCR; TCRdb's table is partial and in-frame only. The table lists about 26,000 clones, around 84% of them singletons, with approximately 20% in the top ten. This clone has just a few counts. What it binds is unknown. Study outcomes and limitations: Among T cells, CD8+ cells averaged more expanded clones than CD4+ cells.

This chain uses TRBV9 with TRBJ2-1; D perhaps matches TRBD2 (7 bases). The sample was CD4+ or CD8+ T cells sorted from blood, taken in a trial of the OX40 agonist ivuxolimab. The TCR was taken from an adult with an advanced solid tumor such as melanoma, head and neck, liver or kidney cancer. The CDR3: CASSARWGGPYNEQFF. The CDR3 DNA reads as TGTGCCAGCAGCGCCCGTTGGGGGGGCCCATACAATGAGCAGTTCTTC.